The rows below give T cell receptor beta chains drawn from one sample of a study of T cells in Graves' hyperthyroidism and ophthalmopathy. From the multiplex PCR reads, TCRdb called clonotypes with MiXCR, one entry per CDR3 protein. The table includes roughly 380,000 distinct CDR3 sequences, about 15% detected once. The sequenced sample consisted of blood. The origin of the receptors is a woman in her sixties or seventies with Graves' hyperthyroidism. Both conserved end residues are part of each CDR3. The order of the fields is J gene, D gene, CDR3 length, clone size, V gene, CDR3 DNA, CDR3 protein. The D gene is left open where the match is weak. The size of a clone is reported for some rows only, either as once, few or many, or as a class for expanded clones.

j_call: TRBJ2-3; d_call: TRBD2; cdr3_length: 18; clone_size: -; v_call: TRBV12-3/TRBV12-4; cdr3_nt: TGTGCCAGCAGCCCACCGGGACTAGCGGGAGGCCTGCGGGATACGCAGTATTTT; cdr3_aa: CASSPPGLAGGLRDTQYF
j_call: TRBJ2-2; d_call: TRBD2; cdr3_length: 16; clone_size: many; v_call: TRBV7-6; cdr3_nt: TGTGCCAGCAGCTCTCAACCCGGACTAGTGCACGGGGAGCTGTTTTTT; cdr3_aa: CASSSQPGLVHGELFF
j_call: TRBJ2-2; d_call: -; cdr3_length: 15; clone_size: -; v_call: TRBV6-1; cdr3_nt: TGTGCCAGCAAATACGGGAGTTGGGACACCGGGGAGCTGTTTTTT; cdr3_aa: CASKYGSWDTGELFF
j_call: TRBJ2-5; d_call: -; cdr3_length: 14; clone_size: many; v_call: TRBV2; cdr3_nt: TGTGCCAGCAGTGAAGGTCGTTATGAAGAGACCCAGTACTTC; cdr3_aa: CASSEGRYEETQYF
j_call: TRBJ1-1; d_call: -; cdr3_length: 12; clone_size: many; v_call: TRBV20-1; cdr3_nt: TGCAGTGCTCGCTCTGACAGCTATGAAGCTTTCTTT; cdr3_aa: CSARSDSYEAFF
j_call: TRBJ2-7; d_call: TRBD1; cdr3_length: 12; clone_size: few; v_call: TRBV11-2; cdr3_nt: TGTGCCAGTAGAGACAGGGGGCTCGAGCAGTACTTC; cdr3_aa: CASRDRGLEQYF
j_call: TRBJ2-2; d_call: -; cdr3_length: 14; clone_size: -; v_call: TRBV5-1; cdr3_nt: TGCGCCAGCAGCTTGGGACGGATCCTCGGGGAGCTGTTTTTT; cdr3_aa: CASSLGRILGELFF
j_call: TRBJ2-1; d_call: TRBD2; cdr3_length: 16; clone_size: many; v_call: TRBV11-2; cdr3_nt: TGTGCCAGCAGCTCCCGTGGTGAGTCGGCGGGAGGGGGTCAGTTCTTC; cdr3_aa: CASSSRGESAGGGQFF
j_call: TRBJ2-1; d_call: TRBD1; cdr3_length: 14; clone_size: many; v_call: TRBV12-3/TRBV12-4; cdr3_nt: TGTGCCAGCAGTCCCGGGACAGGGTCCAATGAGCAGTTCTTC; cdr3_aa: CASSPGTGSNEQFF
j_call: TRBJ1-1; d_call: -; cdr3_length: 13; clone_size: many; v_call: TRBV15; cdr3_nt: TGTGCCACCAGCAGAGCGATAGCAACTGAAGCTTTCTTT; cdr3_aa: CATSRAIATEAFF
j_call: TRBJ1-1; d_call: -; cdr3_length: 15; clone_size: many; v_call: TRBV3-1; cdr3_nt: TGTGCCAGCAGCCTTTTACTGAGGATGAACACTGAAGCTTTCTTT; cdr3_aa: CASSLLLRMNTEAFF
j_call: TRBJ2-7; d_call: TRBD2; cdr3_length: 15; clone_size: many; v_call: TRBV2; cdr3_nt: TGTGCCAGCGGGGGACTAGCGGGAGTCACCTACGAGCAGTACTTC; cdr3_aa: CASGGLAGVTYEQYF
j_call: TRBJ2-3; d_call: -; cdr3_length: 15; clone_size: many; v_call: TRBV20-1; cdr3_nt: TGCAGTGCTAGTGGGACTGGGATGGCATCAGATACGCAGTATTTT; cdr3_aa: CSASGTGMASDTQYF
j_call: TRBJ2-5; d_call: -; cdr3_length: 18; clone_size: many; v_call: TRBV4-2; cdr3_nt: TGTGCCAGCAGCCAAGCGACCTCCCTCTGGGGTAACGGAGAGACCCAGTACTTC; cdr3_aa: CASSQATSLWGNGETQYF
j_call: TRBJ1-1; d_call: -; cdr3_length: 14; clone_size: -; v_call: TRBV5-8; cdr3_nt: TGTGCCAGCAGCTTGTGGGTGGGGCGGGCTGAAGCTTTCTTT; cdr3_aa: CASSLWVGRAEAFF
j_call: TRBJ1-2; d_call: -; cdr3_length: 14; clone_size: -; v_call: TRBV28; cdr3_nt: TGTGCCAGCAGTGGTGGGGGGCTACCAGCGGGCTACACCTTC; cdr3_aa: CASSGGGLPAGYTF
j_call: TRBJ2-7; d_call: -; cdr3_length: 13; clone_size: many; v_call: TRBV6-5; cdr3_nt: TGTGCCAGCAGTTACTCAGGGGCCTGGGAGCAGTACTTC; cdr3_aa: CASSYSGAWEQYF
j_call: TRBJ2-5; d_call: TRBD1; cdr3_length: 16; clone_size: many; v_call: TRBV2; cdr3_nt: TGTGCCAGCAGTCGGCAACAGGGGGCTAGGGTGGAGACCCAGTACTTC; cdr3_aa: CASSRQQGARVETQYF
j_call: TRBJ1-4; d_call: TRBD1; cdr3_length: 16; clone_size: many; v_call: TRBV4-1; cdr3_nt: TGCGCCAGCAGCCCCTACCTGGACAGGGGGAATGAAAAACTGTTTTTT; cdr3_aa: CASSPYLDRGNEKLFF
j_call: TRBJ1-1; d_call: -; cdr3_length: 13; clone_size: many; v_call: TRBV28; cdr3_nt: TGTGCCAGCAGTTTCTCCGTCCAGGGCACCGCTTTCTTT; cdr3_aa: CASSFSVQGTAFF
j_call: TRBJ1-4; d_call: -; cdr3_length: 14; clone_size: -; v_call: TRBV30; cdr3_nt: TGTGCCTGGAGTGAGGGGTCTGCTAATGAAAAACTGTTTTTT; cdr3_aa: CAWSEGSANEKLFF
j_call: TRBJ2-7; d_call: -; cdr3_length: 13; clone_size: many; v_call: TRBV29-1; cdr3_nt: TGCAGCGTTGAGGCTAGCGAAGCCTACGAGCAGTACTTC; cdr3_aa: CSVEASEAYEQYF
j_call: TRBJ2-1; d_call: TRBD1; cdr3_length: 14; clone_size: many; v_call: TRBV12-3/TRBV12-4; cdr3_nt: TGTGCCAGCAGTGGGACAGGGAATACCAATGAGCAGTTCTTC; cdr3_aa: CASSGTGNTNEQFF
j_call: TRBJ2-3; d_call: -; cdr3_length: 14; clone_size: many; v_call: TRBV29-1; cdr3_nt: TGCAGCGTTGATCTAGCGTCTAGCACAGATACGCAGTATTTT; cdr3_aa: CSVDLASSTDTQYF
j_call: TRBJ2-1; d_call: -; cdr3_length: 18; clone_size: -; v_call: TRBV10-3; cdr3_nt: TGTGCCATCAGTGCCCGACCCCAGGGACCAAGCTCCTACAATGAGCAGTTCTTC; cdr3_aa: CAISARPQGPSSYNEQFF
j_call: TRBJ2-2; d_call: TRBD1; cdr3_length: 15; clone_size: many; v_call: TRBV12-3/TRBV12-4; cdr3_nt: TGTGCCAGCAGTTTCAGGGGGCAGGGCACCGGGGAGCTGTTTTTT; cdr3_aa: CASSFRGQGTGELFF
j_call: TRBJ2-3; d_call: -; cdr3_length: 15; clone_size: few; v_call: TRBV5-1; cdr3_nt: TGCGCCAGCAGCTTGGGACACCCTAACACAGATACGCAGTATTTT; cdr3_aa: CASSLGHPNTDTQYF
j_call: TRBJ2-5; d_call: TRBD2; cdr3_length: 15; clone_size: -; v_call: TRBV7-2; cdr3_nt: TGTGCCAGCAGCGCGGAAGCGGGATCCGGGGAGACCCAGTACTTC; cdr3_aa: CASSAEAGSGETQYF
j_call: TRBJ2-1; d_call: TRBD1; cdr3_length: 12; clone_size: many; v_call: TRBV3-1; cdr3_nt: TGTGCCAGCAGCCCCCGGGACAGGGGGCAGTTCTTC; cdr3_aa: CASSPRDRGQFF
j_call: TRBJ2-5; d_call: TRBD2; cdr3_length: 14; clone_size: many; v_call: TRBV6-5; cdr3_nt: TGTGCCAGCAGTTACAAGCGGGAGTCTCTGACCCAGTACTTC; cdr3_aa: CASSYKRESLTQYF
j_call: TRBJ1-1; d_call: TRBD1; cdr3_length: 15; clone_size: many; v_call: TRBV4-2; cdr3_nt: TGTGCCAGCCGAACGCCGGGACAGCGCACGGCCGGAGCTTTCTTT; cdr3_aa: CASRTPGQRTAGAFF
j_call: TRBJ1-1; d_call: -; cdr3_length: 13; clone_size: many; v_call: TRBV7-2; cdr3_nt: TGTGCCAGCAGCGTAGACCCTGGCGTCGAAGCTTTCTTT; cdr3_aa: CASSVDPGVEAFF
j_call: TRBJ1-2; d_call: TRBD1; cdr3_length: 20; clone_size: -; v_call: TRBV5-5; cdr3_nt: TGTGCCAGCAGCTTATCGGGGGCACGTCCGGGACAGGGCCGTAACTATGGCTACACCTTC; cdr3_aa: CASSLSGARPGQGRNYGYTF
j_call: TRBJ2-3; d_call: TRBD2; cdr3_length: 17; clone_size: -; v_call: TRBV7-6; cdr3_nt: TGTGCCAGCAGCTTAGATCCTAGCGGGTCAGGGACAGATACGCAGTATTTT; cdr3_aa: CASSLDPSGSGTDTQYF
j_call: TRBJ2-7; d_call: TRBD1; cdr3_length: 15; clone_size: many; v_call: TRBV29-1; cdr3_nt: TGCAGCGGCCAGACAGGGGGCGCTCGGTTAAACGAGCAGTACTTC; cdr3_aa: CSGQTGGARLNEQYF
j_call: TRBJ1-5; d_call: -; cdr3_length: 13; clone_size: many; v_call: TRBV3-1; cdr3_nt: TGTGCCAGCAGTCAGGACCGGGATCAGCCCCAGCATTTT; cdr3_aa: CASSQDRDQPQHF
j_call: TRBJ1-2; d_call: -; cdr3_length: 14; clone_size: many; v_call: TRBV11-2; cdr3_nt: TGTGCCAGCAGCTTAGAAAACTCAGGGGCCGGCTACACCTTC; cdr3_aa: CASSLENSGAGYTF
j_call: TRBJ2-7; d_call: TRBD2; cdr3_length: 13; clone_size: -; v_call: TRBV30; cdr3_nt: TGTGCCTGGAGTGGCGGGAGGAGATACGAGCAGTACTTC; cdr3_aa: CAWSGGRRYEQYF
j_call: TRBJ2-5; d_call: -; cdr3_length: 15; clone_size: few; v_call: TRBV11-3; cdr3_nt: TGTGCCAGCAGCACCCATGCAGAGTACCAAGAGACCCAGTACTTC; cdr3_aa: CASSTHAEYQETQYF
j_call: TRBJ1-2; d_call: TRBD1; cdr3_length: 14; clone_size: few; v_call: TRBV19; cdr3_nt: TGTGCCAGTAGGGTTAGAACAGGGGTCTCTGGCTACACCTTC; cdr3_aa: CASRVRTGVSGYTF
j_call: TRBJ2-7; d_call: TRBD1; cdr3_length: 14; clone_size: -; v_call: TRBV24-1; cdr3_nt: TGTGCCTCGACGGCGGGACAGGGGATCCACGAGCAGTACTTC; cdr3_aa: CASTAGQGIHEQYF
j_call: TRBJ1-3; d_call: -; cdr3_length: 16; clone_size: many; v_call: TRBV12-3/TRBV12-4; cdr3_nt: TGTGCCAGCAGTCCCCAGTACGGCGCCTCTGGAAACACCATATATTTT; cdr3_aa: CASSPQYGASGNTIYF
j_call: TRBJ1-2; d_call: -; cdr3_length: 13; clone_size: many; v_call: TRBV27; cdr3_nt: TGTGCCAGCAGCTTGGGGCGGGGAGATGGCTACACCTTC; cdr3_aa: CASSLGRGDGYTF
j_call: TRBJ2-1; d_call: -; cdr3_length: 18; clone_size: many; v_call: TRBV30; cdr3_nt: TGTGCCTGGAGTGTAATATTTTCTGGGAGAAGCTCCTACAATGAGCAGTTCTTC; cdr3_aa: CAWSVIFSGRSSYNEQFF
j_call: TRBJ2-1; d_call: -; cdr3_length: 15; clone_size: -; v_call: TRBV3-1; cdr3_nt: TGTGCCAGCAGCCAAGGCGGGGCCTGGGGCGATGAGCAGTTCTTC; cdr3_aa: CASSQGGAWGDEQFF
j_call: TRBJ2-3; d_call: TRBD2; cdr3_length: 18; clone_size: many; v_call: TRBV4-1; cdr3_nt: TGCGCCAGTTCCCGGGACTCCTGGACTAGCGGGGCTCGGGATACGCAGTATTTT; cdr3_aa: CASSRDSWTSGARDTQYF
j_call: TRBJ2-7; d_call: -; cdr3_length: 14; clone_size: many; v_call: TRBV5-5; cdr3_nt: TGTGCCAGCAGCTGGGGGACAACGGGGGGCGAGCAGTACTTC; cdr3_aa: CASSWGTTGGEQYF
j_call: TRBJ2-1; d_call: -; cdr3_length: 13; clone_size: few; v_call: TRBV30; cdr3_nt: TGTGCCTGGACCAGCGGGTTCTACAGTGAGCAGTTCTTC; cdr3_aa: CAWTSGFYSEQFF
j_call: TRBJ1-5; d_call: TRBD1; cdr3_length: 17; clone_size: -; v_call: TRBV18; cdr3_nt: TGTGCCAGCTCACCCAATCCAGGGGGCGTAGGGGGTCAGCCCCAGCATTTT; cdr3_aa: CASSPNPGGVGGQPQHF
j_call: TRBJ2-7; d_call: -; cdr3_length: 14; clone_size: many; v_call: TRBV19; cdr3_nt: TGTGCCAGTAGTATAGAAACGAAGGGCTACGAGCAGTACTTC; cdr3_aa: CASSIETKGYEQYF
j_call: TRBJ2-1; d_call: -; cdr3_length: 16; clone_size: many; v_call: TRBV11-3; cdr3_nt: TGTGCCAGCAGCTTAGATTTGCCTAGCTCCTACAATGAGCAGTTCTTC; cdr3_aa: CASSLDLPSSYNEQFF
j_call: TRBJ2-2; d_call: -; cdr3_length: 17; clone_size: few; v_call: TRBV14; cdr3_nt: TGTGCCAGCAGCCAAGAGGTCAGGACGAGAGACACCGGGGAGCTGTTTTTT; cdr3_aa: CASSQEVRTRDTGELFF
j_call: TRBJ2-2; d_call: -; cdr3_length: 11; clone_size: many; v_call: TRBV3-1; cdr3_nt: TGTGCCAGCAGGGACACCGGGGAGCTGTTTTTT; cdr3_aa: CASRDTGELFF
j_call: TRBJ2-2; d_call: TRBD1; cdr3_length: 14; clone_size: -; v_call: TRBV5-1; cdr3_nt: TGTGCCAGCAGCTTGGGACAGGGGTCCGGGGAGCTGTTTTTT; cdr3_aa: CASSLGQGSGELFF
j_call: TRBJ1-4; d_call: TRBD1; cdr3_length: 13; clone_size: many; v_call: TRBV18; cdr3_nt: TGTGCCAGCTCACCGAAGGACAGGGTAGAACTGTTTTTT; cdr3_aa: CASSPKDRVELFF